These 14 T cell receptor beta chains were sequenced from one sample in a study of T cell responses to AZD1222 COVID-19 vaccine. Assay: immunoSEQ multiplex PCR; the TCRdb copy retains only in-frame clones and omits some. Of 90,000 to 120,000 clones listed, about 85% are singletons. The sample here was peripheral blood, taken on day 0 of AZD1222 vaccination. These receptors all come from an adult in good health.

The genes are TRBV24-1 and TRBJ2-5; 10 bases are a match to TRBD1. The CDR3 is 16 amino acids. The V segment lost 4 bases and the J segment 2 bases; nucleotides outside the gene matches: 6. CDR1 is KGHDR, CDR2 SFDVKD, per germline. The DNA of the CDR3 is TGTGCCACCAGTGAGGGACCGGGACAGGGGCAAGAGACCCAGTACTTC. It translates to CATSEGPGQGQETQYF.

The J gene is TRBJ1-3, the V gene TRBV10-1; no clear D. V was pared by 4 bases and J by 4 bases, with 23 bases between. Germline CDR1 WNHNN, CDR2 SYGVQD (reference sequence). The CDR3 is 18 residues long. The CDR3 nucleotides are TGCGCCAGCAGTGCAGTGTACAAGGCCCTCGTGGAGGGAAACACCATATATTTT. Translating gives CASSAVYKALVEGNTIYF.

CDR3 in amino acids: CASSPRLQGPLRTGNTIYF. The CDR3 region has the DNA TGTGCCAGCTCACCAAGACTACAGGGTCCTCTCCGCACTGGAAACACCATATATTTT. V gene TRBV18 combines with J gene TRBJ1-3; the D gene is possibly TRBD1 (6 bases). V was trimmed by 2 bases and J by 2 bases, leaving 22 bases between them. The germline CDR1 and CDR2 sequences are KGHSH and LQKENI. The CDR3 spans 19 residues.

V and J are TRBV7-2 and TRBJ1-6; TRBD1 agrees at 10 bases. V shed 6 bases, J shed 9 bases, and the junction held 8 bases outside the gene matches. Germline V lookup: CDR1 SGHTA, CDR2 FQGNSA. There are 15 residues in the CDR3. In DNA form, the CDR3 reads TGTGCCAGCAGAACAAGTGGGACAGGGGTTTCACCCCTCCACTTT. This gives the protein CASRTSGTGVSPLHF.

In DNA form, the CDR3 reads TGTGCCAGCAGCTACAAGACAGGCCCCAACACTGAAGCTTTCTTT. Its protein is CASSYKTGPNTEAFF. The rearrangement links TRBV7-2 to TRBJ1-1, with TRBD1 as a possible D gene (6 bases). V was trimmed by 4 bases and J by 2 bases, leaving 14 bases between them. Germline CDR1 reads SGHTA; CDR2 reads FQGNSA. There are 15 residues in the CDR3.

V is TRBV7-2 and J is TRBJ2-7; D is perhaps TRBD1 (6 bases). In germline, CDR1 is SGHTA, CDR2 FQGNSA. V lost 6 bases and J 2 bases, leaving 20 bases between the germline ends. The CDR3 covers 16 residues. The CDR3 DNA sequence: TGTGCCAGCAGTTACGATGGGGACACAATGACCTACGAGCAGTACTTC. Translation: CASSYDGDTMTYEQYF.

This clone was counted between two and nine times. The chain has TRBV30 and TRBJ2-2, with D unclear. Trimming shortened V by 0 bases and J by 1 base, and 9 bases separated the two germline ends. Germline V gene lookup returns CDR1 GTSNPN and CDR2 SVGIG (reference sequence). This CDR3 spans 15 amino acids. The CDR3 here is CAWSVVRLNTGELFF. DNA for the CDR3: TGTGCCTGGAGTGTAGTTAGGTTGAACACCGGGGAGCTGTTTTTT.

J is TRBJ2-3 and V is TRBV19; D may be TRBD1 (5 bases). V lost 10 bases and J lost 6, with 14 bases in between. This CDR3 comprises 12 residues. Germline loops: CDR1 LNHDA, CDR2 SQIVND (reference sequence). The CDR3 nucleotides read TGTGCCACTTCGACAGTCTCCGATACGCAGTATTTT. Its translation: CATSTVSDTQYF.

This rearrangement joins TRBV6-5 to TRBJ2-1, with D possibly matching TRBD1 (6 bases). Germline CDR1 is MNHEY and CDR2 is SVGAGI. V was cut by 7 bases and J by 0 bases, with 13 bases left in between. This CDR3 has 15 residues. The CDR3 sequence is CASTSDRISYNEQFF. The CDR3 bases are TGTGCCAGCACCTCCGACAGGATCTCCTACAATGAGCAGTTCTTC.

J is TRBJ2-1 and V is TRBV6-4; a possible D gene is TRBD1 (5 bases). CDR3 length equals 15 residues. Germline loops: CDR1 MRHNA, CDR2 SNTAGT. V shed 3 bases and J shed 4 bases, with 13 bases lying between them. CDR3 sequence reads: CASSEVPGRYNEQFF. CDR3 DNA sequence: TGTGCCAGCAGTGAGGTCCCAGGGCGGTACAATGAGCAGTTCTTC.

V usage is TRBV28 and J usage is TRBJ1-2; D perhaps matches TRBD1 (5 bases). Trimming took off 6 bases at V and 8 bases at J, with 13 bases between the two ends. The germline CDR1 and CDR2 sequences are MDHEN and SYDVKM. The length of the CDR3 is 12 residues. The CDR3 here is CASSLQGSGYTF. The CDR3 nucleotides read TGTGCCAGCAGCCTTCAGGGTTCCGGCTACACCTTC.

The chain uses TRBV13 and TRBJ1-1, with 8 bases identical to TRBD1. The V gene end was trimmed by 5 bases and the J gene end by 4 bases; junction bases not matched to a gene: 9. This CDR3 contains 15 residues. The germline gives CDR1 PRHDT, CDR2 FYEKMQ (reference sequence). For the CDR3, the DNA is TGTGCCAGCAGCACTGGGACAGGTTGGAGCACTGAAGCTTTCTTT. As protein: CASSTGTGWSTEAFF.

This clone was seen just once. The chain is built from TRBV2 and TRBJ1-6, with TRBD1 as a possible D gene (5 bases). Germline V gene sequence: CDR1 SNHLY, CDR2 FYNNEI. The ends were cut back, 5 bases at V and 10 bases at J, with 15 bases in the middle. The CDR3 contains 14 residues. CDR3 amino acids: CASSSAGRKSPLHF. The CDR3 region has the DNA TGTGCCAGCAGTTCGGCAGGGAGGAAATCACCCCTCCACTTT.

This chain joins TRBV4-1 and TRBJ1-2; D perhaps matches TRBD1 (5 bases). CDR1 is MGHRA, CDR2 YSYEKL, per germline. Trimming took off 10 bases at V and 4 bases at J, with 16 bases between the two ends. CDR3 length equals 13 residues. The CDR3 DNA sequence: TGCGCCACGCGATCCCCGGGGGGCTATGGCTACACCTTC. It yields the protein CATRSPGGYGYTF.